This is a list of T cell receptor beta chains from one sample in a study of blood T cell repertoires in COVID-19. Method: immunoSEQ multiplex PCR; TCRdb's copy keeps in-frame clones and lacks some. The sample comprises approximately 190,000 clones, over 75% of which are singletons, and approximately 5.6% rests with the top ten. The sample taken for sequencing was peripheral blood. Receptors originate from a woman aged 40 to 50 who had recovered from COVID-19. Each CDR3 is given with its conserved first and last residue. A D gene is named only where the DNA matches it firmly. Size is omitted from some rows. Given values are once, few, many or a class for expanded clones.

J: TRBJ1-1
V: TRBV19
D: TRBD1
size: -
CDR3: CASSPRTGGVSLYGEAFF
DNA: TGTGCCAGTAGTCCACGGACAGGGGGAGTTTCTTTATATGGAGAAGCTTTCTTT

J: TRBJ1-1
V: TRBV19
D: TRBD1
size: once
CDR3: CASSGQVWTEAFF
DNA: TGTGCCAGTTCCGGACAGGTGTGGACTGAAGCTTTCTTT

J: TRBJ1-1
V: TRBV3-1/TRBV3-2
D: -
size: -
CDR3: CASSQDLRPQRTEAFF
DNA: TGTGCCAGCAGCCAAGATCTAAGGCCCCAGAGGACTGAAGCTTTCTTT

J: TRBJ1-1
V: TRBV29-1
D: -
size: -
CDR3: CSVHNSQQAFF
DNA: TGCAGCGTTCATAACAGTCAGCAAGCTTTCTTT

J: TRBJ2-3
V: TRBV2
D: TRBD2
size: -
CDR3: CASSGGLAGGFGHADTQYF
DNA: TGTGCCAGCAGTGGGGGACTAGCGGGAGGATTTGGTCATGCAGATACGCAGTATTTT

J: TRBJ1-1
V: TRBV7-9
D: TRBD1
size: -
CDR3: CASSPGQGNTEAFF
DNA: TGTGCCAGCAGTCCTGGACAGGGCAACACTGAAGCTTTCTTT

J: TRBJ1-1
V: TRBV2
D: TRBD1
size: -
CDR3: CASTASPGQGWTEAFF
DNA: TGTGCCAGCACCGCGTCTCCGGGACAGGGATGGACTGAAGCTTTCTTT

J: TRBJ1-1
V: TRBV14
D: -
size: once
CDR3: CASSQDNDLFLGGATNTEAFF
DNA: TGTGCCAGCAGCCAAGATAATGACTTATTTTTAGGAGGGGCGACGAACACTGAAGCTTTCTTT

J: TRBJ2-7
V: TRBV4-2
D: TRBD1
size: once
CDR3: CASSQDRDSDRPSYEQYF
DNA: TGTGCCAGCAGCCAAGATCGGGACAGCGATCGTCCCTCCTACGAGCAGTACTTC

J: TRBJ2-7
V: TRBV6-2/TRBV6-3
D: TRBD1
size: -
CDR3: CASSYRDSSYEQYF
DNA: TGTGCCAGCAGTTACCGGGACAGCTCCTACGAGCAGTACTTC

J: TRBJ1-5
V: TRBV6-5
D: -
size: -
CDR3: CASGILSSNQPQHF
DNA: TGTGCCAGCGGTATACTGAGTAGCAATCAGCCCCAGCATTTT

J: TRBJ2-3
V: TRBV6-2/TRBV6-3
D: -
size: -
CDR3: CASSYGLGEPDTQYF
DNA: TGTGCCAGCAGTTACGGCCTCGGAGAACCAGATACGCAGTATTTT

J: TRBJ1-5
V: TRBV18
D: -
size: few
CDR3: CASSSDISYNQPQHF
DNA: TGTGCCAGCTCATCCGACATATCTTACAATCAGCCCCAGCATTTT

J: TRBJ1-6
V: TRBV25-1
D: -
size: -
CDR3: CASSVTASGADNSPLHF
DNA: TGTGCCAGCAGTGTTACAGCCTCAGGAGCGGATAATTCACCCCTCCACTTT

J: TRBJ2-7
V: TRBV18
D: TRBD2
size: -
CDR3: CASSPQIYSGAWEQYF
DNA: TGTGCCAGCTCACCACAGATTTACAGCGGGGCTTGGGAGCAGTACTTC

J: TRBJ2-7
V: TRBV3-1/TRBV3-2
D: -
size: -
CDR3: CASSHLGVYEQYF
DNA: TGTGCCAGCAGCCATTTAGGGGTCTACGAGCAGTACTTC

J: TRBJ2-4
V: TRBV20-1
D: -
size: -
CDR3: CSASSGLAKNIQYF
DNA: TGCAGTGCTAGTTCAGGGCTAGCCAAAAACATTCAGTACTTC

J: TRBJ1-1
V: TRBV28
D: TRBD1
size: -
CDR3: CASSSSGTEGENTEAFF
DNA: TGTGCCAGCAGTTCATCCGGGACAGAGGGGGAGAACACTGAAGCTTTCTTT

J: TRBJ2-1
V: TRBV11-2
D: -
size: once
CDR3: CASSVGSPYNEQFF
DNA: TGTGCCAGCAGCGTGGGGAGCCCCTACAATGAGCAGTTCTTC

J: TRBJ2-2
V: TRBV5-8
D: TRBD2
size: -
CDR3: CASSRYSGSYTGELFF
DNA: TGTGCCAGCAGCCGATATAGCGGGAGCTACACCGGGGAGCTGTTTTTT

J: TRBJ2-7
V: TRBV9
D: -
size: -
CDR3: CASSVAGTDWREQYF
DNA: TGTGCCAGCAGCGTGGCGGGGACTGACTGGAGGGAGCAGTACTTC

J: TRBJ1-1
V: TRBV19
D: TRBD1
size: -
CDR3: CASSIQGAGTEAFF
DNA: TGTGCCAGTAGTATACAGGGGGCGGGCACTGAAGCTTTCTTT

J: TRBJ1-2
V: TRBV4-2
D: -
size: -
CDR3: CASSQEGELYGYTF
DNA: TGTGCCAGCAGCCAAGAAGGGGAACTCTATGGCTACACCTTC

J: TRBJ1-4
V: TRBV11-2
D: -
size: -
CDR3: CASSLGSLNNEKLFF
DNA: TGTGCCAGCAGCTTAGGATCGCTAAATAATGAAAAACTGTTTTTT

J: TRBJ1-1
V: TRBV9
D: -
size: -
CDR3: CASSVGTGSGEAFF
DNA: TGTGCCAGCAGCGTAGGTACAGGGTCGGGTGAAGCTTTCTTT

J: TRBJ1-4
V: TRBV27
D: TRBD1
size: -
CDR3: CASSPSGTGHTNEKLFF
DNA: TGTGCCAGCAGTCCCAGCGGGACAGGGCACACAAATGAAAAACTGTTTTTT

J: TRBJ1-1
V: TRBV20-1
D: -
size: -
CDR3: CSARGQRPAFF
DNA: TGCAGTGCTAGAGGACAGCGCCCGGCTTTCTTT

J: TRBJ2-7
V: TRBV4-3
D: -
size: -
CDR3: CASSQDLGGGTYEQYF
DNA: TGCGCCAGCAGCCAAGATCTTGGAGGGGGCACCTACGAGCAGTACTTC

J: TRBJ2-7
V: TRBV15
D: -
size: -
CDR3: CATRRVAASPYEQYF
DNA: TGTGCCACCAGACGAGTCGCAGCGAGCCCCTACGAGCAGTACTTC

J: TRBJ1-1
V: TRBV5-1
D: TRBD1
size: -
CDR3: CASSYTGGLNTEAFF
DNA: TGCGCCAGCAGTTATACAGGGGGGTTGAACACTGAAGCTTTCTTT

J: TRBJ1-2
V: TRBV7-3
D: -
size: once
CDR3: CASSLRRKDNYGYTF
DNA: TGTGCCAGCAGCTTAAGGCGGAAAGATAACTATGGCTACACCTTC

J: TRBJ2-1
V: TRBV28
D: TRBD2
size: once
CDR3: CASSLGREDEQFF
DNA: TGTGCCAGCAGTTTAGGGCGGGAGGATGAGCAGTTCTTC

J: TRBJ1-2
V: TRBV30
D: -
size: -
CDR3: CAWTYILEGNYTF
DNA: TGTGCCTGGACATATATCTTGGAGGGGAACTACACCTTC

J: TRBJ1-5
V: TRBV24-1
D: -
size: -
CDR3: CATSDRLINQPQHF
DNA: TGTGCCACCAGTGATCGTCTAATAAATCAGCCCCAGCATTTT

J: TRBJ2-3
V: TRBV29-1
D: TRBD1
size: -
CDR3: CSVEIPGQGTDTQYF
DNA: TGCAGCGTTGAAATCCCGGGACAGGGCACAGATACGCAGTATTTT

J: TRBJ2-7
V: TRBV3-1/TRBV3-2
D: TRBD2
size: once
CDR3: CASSQPNLAGDYEQYF
DNA: TGTGCCAGCAGCCAGCCAAACCTAGCGGGAGACTACGAGCAGTACTTC

J: TRBJ2-2
V: TRBV28
D: TRBD1
size: -
CDR3: CASSDSPGQGGRYRTGELFF
DNA: TGTGCCAGCAGTGATTCCCCTGGACAGGGGGGCAGGTATAGGACCGGGGAGCTGTTTTTT

J: TRBJ2-7
V: TRBV7-9
D: -
size: -
CDR3: CASSLLLDSPLHF
DNA: TGTGCCAGCAGCTTATTACTGGACAGCCCCTTACACTTC

J: TRBJ2-4
V: TRBV19
D: -
size: -
CDR3: CASSGGTVSPKGKNIQYF
DNA: TGTGCCAGTAGTGGCGGGACAGTTTCCCCTAAAGGCAAAAACATTCAGTACTTC

J: TRBJ1-2
V: TRBV28
D: TRBD1
size: -
CDR3: CASSSRTGQDGYTF
DNA: TGTGCCAGCAGTTCCAGGACAGGGCAAGATGGCTACACCTTC

J: TRBJ1-6
V: TRBV2
D: TRBD1
size: -
CDR3: CASSEGTGGVSYNSPLHF
DNA: TGTGCCAGCAGTGAAGGGACAGGGGGCGTTTCCTATAATTCACCCCTCCACTTT

J: TRBJ2-5
V: TRBV7-9
D: TRBD2
size: -
CDR3: CASSIGGRAETQYF
DNA: TGTGCCAGCAGCATCGGCGGGAGGGCGGAGACCCAGTACTTC

J: TRBJ1-3
V: TRBV14
D: -
size: -
CDR3: CASSQDPGQLSGNTIYF
DNA: TGTGCCAGCAGCCAAGATCCAGGACAGCTCTCTGGAAACACCATATATTTT

J: TRBJ2-7
V: TRBV28
D: TRBD1
size: -
CDR3: CASSLYVGGAYEQYF
DNA: TGTGCCAGCAGTTTATATGTAGGGGGCGCCTACGAGCAGTACTTC

J: TRBJ2-1
V: TRBV19
D: TRBD2
size: -
CDR3: CASSMAGGHYNEQFF
DNA: TGTGCCAGTAGTATGGCGGGAGGGCACTACAATGAGCAGTTCTTC

J: TRBJ2-7
V: TRBV3-1/TRBV3-2
D: -
size: once
CDR3: CASSEYPNEQYF
DNA: TGTGCCAGCAGCGAATATCCTAACGAGCAGTACTTC